The 14 T cell receptor beta chains in this list originate from one sample, sequenced in a study of tumor-infiltrating lymphocytes in primary liver carcinoma (dated by TCRdb to the late 2010s). The sequencer listed for this sample is Illumina HiSeq 2500. Using a constant-region primer and ProtoScript II reverse transcriptase, TCRbeta-specific cDNA was reverse-transcribed from roughly 500 ng total RNA. TCRbeta libraries were built with three nested multiplex PCR rounds, a slightly modified ARM-PCR procedure. Each of the first two PCR rounds ran for 10 cycles and used multiplex TRBV1-TRBV30 forward primers together with a Cbeta reverse primer. The public reads were quality trimmed at Q25 with fastp and then assembled into clones with MiXCR by TCRdb, keeping productive beta chains. Rows with a matching CDR3 protein are joined into one entry that keeps the most common DNA and genes. This sample comprises 250,000 to 400,000 distinct CDR3 sequences, 60% to 80% of them detected only once. Roughly 8.6% of the sample belongs to the ten largest clones.

RNA from unsorted whole blood was extracted with TRIzol reagent, and germline DNA was obtained with the DNeasy Blood & Tissue kit. The sample was peripheral blood. Every receptor here comes from a man in his forties with primary liver carcinoma and hepatitis B virus infection.

The chain links TRBV24-1 to TRBJ2-1, with D maybe TRBD1 (5 bases). Germline V gene data show CDR1 as KGHDR and CDR2 as SFDVKD. The CDR3 is 14 residues long. The germline V and J ends were trimmed by 5 bases and 7 bases, with 14 bases remaining between them. CDR3 bases: TGTGCCACCAGTGCCGGGCAGGGTAGGAATGAGCAGTTCTTC. Amino acids: CATSAGQGRNEQFF.

This clonotype was seen repeatedly, ten times or more. One end of the junction fails to match germline, which may point to a read error. The V call is TRBV29-1, the J call TRBJ2-7; no definite D call. This CDR3 is built from 12 residues. Germline-derived CDR1 and CDR2 are SQVTM and ANQGSEA. The CDR3, as DNA: TGCAGCGTTGAGACGGCTACCTACGAGCAGTGCTTC. Its translation: CSVETATYEQCF.

Details on this clonotype: At one of its ends the junction is not consistent with the germline gene, which may arise from a read error. The chain carries TRBV7-8 and TRBJ2-7; D is unclear. The length of the CDR3 is 13 residues. Germline CDR1 SGHVS, CDR2 FQNEAQ. CDR3 sequence: CASSSRMSSEQYF. The CDR3 nucleotides are TGTGCCAGCAGCTCCCGAATGTCCTCCGAGCAGTACTTC.

Comment on this clonotype: An end of the junction differs from the germline gene, which may be a read error. The chain combines TRBV7-9 with TRBJ2-5; no firm D call. The germline CDR1 and CDR2 sequences are SEHNR and FQNEAQ (reference sequence). This CDR3 spans 13 amino acids. The CDR3 coding sequence is TGTACCAGCAGCTTAGATGTGGAAGAGACCCAGTACTTC. This sequence encodes CTSSLDVEETQYF.

Remarks on this clonotype: A junction boundary mismatches the germline segment, possibly from a read error. The chain carries TRBV12-3 or TRBV12-4 and TRBJ2-5, with a tentative D call TRBD1 (6 bases). This CDR3 spans 13 amino acids. The CDR3 sequence: CTSSLSGVETQYF. CDR3 sequence (DNA): TGTACCAGCAGTTTGTCAGGGGTCGAGACTCAGTACTTC.

At least ten counts were recorded for this clonotype. The chain has TRBV7-8 and TRBJ2-7; D tentatively reads TRBD1 or TRBD2 (5 bases each). The CDR3 totals 18 residues. The V gene lost 0 bases and the J gene lost 2 bases, with 20 bases spanning the gap. Looked up from germline, CDR1 is SGHVS and CDR2 is FQNEAQ. CDR3: CASSLASFRDGLTYEQYF. The DNA for the CDR3 is TGTGCCAGCAGCTTAGCCAGTTTCCGGGACGGATTAACCTACGAGCAGTACTTC.

Worth noting for this clonotype: Because it lacks the conserved phenylalanine or tryptophan at the end, this CDR3 is likely a read error. This chain uses TRBV6-2 or TRBV6-3 with TRBJ2-1; TRBD2 aligns across 9 bases. CDR1 is MNHEY and CDR2 is SVGEGT in the germline V gene. The CDR3 is made up of 16 amino acids. J was trimmed by 5 bases and V by 7 bases; bases with no gene match: 12. Written as DNA, the CDR3 is TGTGCCAGCAATTTAATAGGGACTAGCAACAACAATGAGCAGTTCTTA. Protein: CASNLIGTSNNNEQFL.

As regards this clonotype: This could be a read error, since a much larger clone is one nucleotide away. This chain links TRBV5-5 with TRBJ2-7; no firm D call. Trimming removed 2 bases from V and 5 bases from J, with 14 bases in between. CDR3 size: 14 residues. CDR1 is SGHKS, CDR2 YYEKEE, per germline (reference sequence). The CDR3 loop is CASSFVLISDEQYF. The CDR3 DNA is TGTGCCAGCAGCTTTGTTTTAATCAGCGACGAGCAGTACTTC.

This clonotype was detected ten times or more. The chain links TRBV12-3 or TRBV12-4 to TRBJ2-7; the match to TRBD2 covers 7 bases. This CDR3 contains 14 residues. The ends lost 6 bases at V and 2 bases at J; junction bases unmatched: 7. CDR3 in DNA: TGTGCCAGCAGGCGTAGCGGGCGCCCCTACGAGCAGTACTTC. Translating gives CASRRSGRPYEQYF.

In this sample, this clonotype turned up a few times. The genes are TRBV10-3 and TRBJ1-1, with D possibly being TRBD1 (5 bases). The V gene lost 10 bases and the J gene lost 5 bases, with 26 bases spanning the gap. The CDR3 contains 16 residues. The germline CDR1 and CDR2 sequences are ENHRY and SYGVKD. This CDR3 reads CATEPRQTIGVTEAFF. The CDR3 DNA sequence: TGTGCCACCGAACCCCGACAGACAATCGGTGTAACTGAAGCTTTCTTT.

This clonotype appeared many times. The J gene is TRBJ2-7, the V gene TRBV11-1; 8 bases agree with TRBD2. Germline V lookup: CDR1 SGHAT, CDR2 FQDESV (reference sequence). V lost 3 bases and J lost 7; bases outside the gene matches: 11. The CDR3 spans 15 residues. The CDR3 DNA is TGTGCCAGCAGCTTTTTCCCAACGGGAGGGAGGGAGCAGTACTTC. The encoded protein is CASSFFPTGGREQYF.

For this clonotype: This could be a read error, since a much larger clone is one nucleotide away. J is TRBJ2-1 and V is TRBV5-5, with a tentative D call TRBD1 (5 bases). Germline V gene lookup returns CDR1 SGHKS and CDR2 YYEKEE (reference sequence). This CDR3 comprises 15 residues. This CDR3 reads CTSSRDSETYNEQFF. In nucleotides, the CDR3 is TGTACCAGCAGCCGTGACAGCGAAACCTACAATGAGCAGTTCTTC.

About this clonotype itself: Lacking the conserved final phenylalanine or tryptophan, this CDR3 likely reflects a read error. The chain uses TRBV30 and TRBJ2-4; perhaps TRBD2 as D (5 bases). The germline gives CDR1 GTSNPN, CDR2 SVGIG (reference sequence). Trimming took off 2 bases at V and 0 bases at J, with 20 bases between the two ends. This CDR3 has 18 amino acids. The CDR3 reads CAWSSPRDGVIAKNIQYI. The DNA of the CDR3 is TGTGCCTGGAGTTCACCGAGGGATGGGGTCATAGCCAAAAACATTCAGTACATC.

This clonotype occurred many times. J is TRBJ1-5 and V is TRBV6-1; no reliable D call. The CDR3 spans 13 residues. Germline assignment: CDR1 MNHNS and CDR2 SASEGT. V lost 3 bases and J lost 5, with 8 bases in between. The CDR3 region is CASSDWRDQPQHF. The CDR3 DNA is TGTGCCAGCAGTGACTGGAGGGATCAGCCCCAGCATTTT.